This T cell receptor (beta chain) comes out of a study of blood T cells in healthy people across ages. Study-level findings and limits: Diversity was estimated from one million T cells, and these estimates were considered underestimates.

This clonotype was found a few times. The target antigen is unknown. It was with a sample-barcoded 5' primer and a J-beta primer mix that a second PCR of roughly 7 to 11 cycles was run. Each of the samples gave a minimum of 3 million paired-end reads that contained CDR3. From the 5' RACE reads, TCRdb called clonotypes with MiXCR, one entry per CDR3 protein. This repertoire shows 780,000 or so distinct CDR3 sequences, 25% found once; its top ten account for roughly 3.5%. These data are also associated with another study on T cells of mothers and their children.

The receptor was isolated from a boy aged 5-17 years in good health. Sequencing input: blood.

The CDR3 protein is CASSLVTWGNEQFF. CDR3 bases: TGTGCCAGCAGCTTAGTGACGTGGGGTAATGAGCAGTTCTTC. This sequence joins TRBV7-8 and TRBJ2-1; unclear D gene. The CDR3 spans 14 residues. The V end was cut by 1 base, the J end by 7 bases, with 11 bases between. Germline CDR1 reads SGHVS; CDR2 reads FQNEAQ.